This TCR beta chain was recorded in a study of early T cells in non-severe SARS-CoV-2 infection. Researchers tagged individual cDNA molecules with unique molecular identifiers. TCRdb independently ran MiXCR on the 5' RACE reads; one entry per CDR3 protein. This sample yields 20,000 to 25,000 distinct CDR3 sequences, of which around 5% are seen a single time; around 4% belongs to the top ten. Trimming took 2 bases from V and 2 from J; bases not matched to a gene: 2. The CDR3 contains 14 residues. The germline CDR1 and CDR2 sequences are MDHEN and SYDVKM. This chain uses TRBV28 with TRBJ1-2, with 7 bases identical to TRBD1. Sequenced input: whole blood. This clonotype originated in an adult who was a healthcare worker with PCR-confirmed SARS-CoV-2 infection or an uninfected control (not recorded which). CDR3 nucleotides: TGTGCCAGCAGTTTAGGCAGGGGGAACTATGGCTACACCTTC. Translation: CASSLGRGNYGYTF.